This T cell receptor (beta chain) stems from a study of cytomegalovirus exposure and HLA in healthy donors. Study observations and caveats: In a later analysis, several top co-occurrence clusters appeared linked to parvovirus B19, influenza, CMV and Epstein-Barr virus. In a later analysis, specific HLA alleles were associated with 16,000 or so TCR beta sequences at a 0.05 false discovery rate.

As regards this clone: Its antigen remains unidentified.

The primer mix had 60 Vbeta and 13 Jbeta primers. The protocol was immunoSEQ multiplex PCR, while the TCRdb copy is restricted to in-frame clones and leaves out a portion. Here the sample spans nearly 200,000 clones, roughly 80% being singletons. Sequencing was carried out using PBMCs. This receptor was identified in a woman aged 30 to 39 in good health and CMV-seropositive.

CDR3 bases: TGTGCCGGCTCAACAGGGCCCACTGAAGCTTTCTTT. Translating it yields CAGSTGPTEAFF. This sequence joins TRBV28 and TRBJ1-1; tentatively, D is TRBD1 (6 bases). V was cut by 11 bases and J by 4 bases, with 14 bases left in between. The germline gives CDR1 MDHEN, CDR2 SYDVKM. The CDR3 is 12 residues long.